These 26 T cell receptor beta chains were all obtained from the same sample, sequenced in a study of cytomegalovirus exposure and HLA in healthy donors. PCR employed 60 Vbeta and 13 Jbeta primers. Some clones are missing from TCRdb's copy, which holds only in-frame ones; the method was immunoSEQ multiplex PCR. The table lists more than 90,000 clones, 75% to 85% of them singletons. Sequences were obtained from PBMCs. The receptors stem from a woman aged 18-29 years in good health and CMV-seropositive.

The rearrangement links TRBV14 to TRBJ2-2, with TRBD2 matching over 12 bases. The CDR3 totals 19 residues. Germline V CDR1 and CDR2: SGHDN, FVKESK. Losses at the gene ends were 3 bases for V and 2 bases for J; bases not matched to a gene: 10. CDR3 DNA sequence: TGTGCCAGCAGCCACGCGTTGGTACTAGCGGGAGGTAACACCGGGGAGCTGTTTTTT. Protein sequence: CASSHALVLAGGNTGELFF. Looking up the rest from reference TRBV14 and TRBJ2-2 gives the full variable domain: EAGVTQFPSHSVIEKGQTVTLRCDPISGHDNLYWYRRVMGKEIKFLLHFVKESKQDESGMPNNRFLAERTGGTYSTLKVQPAELEDSGVYFCASSHALVLAGGNTGELFFGEGSRLTVL.

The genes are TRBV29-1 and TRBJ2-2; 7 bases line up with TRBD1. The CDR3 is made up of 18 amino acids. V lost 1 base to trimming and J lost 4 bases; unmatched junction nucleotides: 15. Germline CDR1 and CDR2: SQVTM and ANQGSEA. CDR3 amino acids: CSVEVEGGIRWGTGELFF. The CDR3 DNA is TGCAGCGTTGAAGTGGAAGGGGGCATTCGATGGGGCACCGGGGAGCTGTTTTTT.

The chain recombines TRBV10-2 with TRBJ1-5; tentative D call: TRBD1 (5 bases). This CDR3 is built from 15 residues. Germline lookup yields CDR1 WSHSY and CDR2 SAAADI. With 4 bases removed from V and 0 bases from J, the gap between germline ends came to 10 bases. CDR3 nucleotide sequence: TGCGCCAGCAGTGCCTTCAGGGATAGCAATCAGCCCCAGCATTTT. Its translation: CASSAFRDSNQPQHF.

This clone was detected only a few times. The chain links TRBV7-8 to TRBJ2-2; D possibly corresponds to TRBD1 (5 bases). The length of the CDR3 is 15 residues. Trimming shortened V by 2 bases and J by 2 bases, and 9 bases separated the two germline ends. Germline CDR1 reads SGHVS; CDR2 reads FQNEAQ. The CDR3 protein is CASSLRDSNTGELFF. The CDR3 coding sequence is TGTGCCAGCAGCTTACGCGACAGCAACACCGGGGAGCTGTTTTTT.

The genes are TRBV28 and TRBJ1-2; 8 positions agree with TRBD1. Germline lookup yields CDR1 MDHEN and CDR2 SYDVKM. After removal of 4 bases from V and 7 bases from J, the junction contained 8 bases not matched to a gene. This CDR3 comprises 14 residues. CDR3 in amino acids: CASSSTDRVIGYTF. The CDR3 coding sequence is TGTGCCAGCAGTTCCACGGACAGGGTGATTGGCTACACCTTC.

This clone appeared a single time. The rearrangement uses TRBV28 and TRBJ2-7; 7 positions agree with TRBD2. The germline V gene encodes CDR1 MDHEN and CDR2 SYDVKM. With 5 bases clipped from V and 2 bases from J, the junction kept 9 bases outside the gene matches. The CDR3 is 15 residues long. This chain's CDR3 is CASSTGLQRPYEQYF. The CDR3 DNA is TGTGCCAGCAGTACGGGACTACAGAGACCCTACGAGCAGTACTTC. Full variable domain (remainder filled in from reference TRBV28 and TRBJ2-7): DVKVTQSSRYLVKRTGEKVFLECVQDMDHENMFWYRQDPGLGLRLIYFSYDVKMKEKGDIPEGYSVSREKKERFSLILESASTNQTSMYLCASSTGLQRPYEQYFGPGTRLTVT.

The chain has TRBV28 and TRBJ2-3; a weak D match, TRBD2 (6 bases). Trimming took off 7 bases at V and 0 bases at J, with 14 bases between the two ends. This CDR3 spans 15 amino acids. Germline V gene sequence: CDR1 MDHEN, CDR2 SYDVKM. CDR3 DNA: TGTGCCAGCACCACGCCAGGGACTAGCACAGATACGCAGTATTTT. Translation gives CASTTPGTSTDTQYF.

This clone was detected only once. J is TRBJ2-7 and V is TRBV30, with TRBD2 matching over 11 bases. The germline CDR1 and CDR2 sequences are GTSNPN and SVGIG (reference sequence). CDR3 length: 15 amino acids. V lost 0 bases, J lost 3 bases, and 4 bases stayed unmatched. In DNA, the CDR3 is TGTGCCTGGAGTGTACGACTAGCGGGGAGCTACGAGCAGTACTTC. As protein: CAWSVRLAGSYEQYF.

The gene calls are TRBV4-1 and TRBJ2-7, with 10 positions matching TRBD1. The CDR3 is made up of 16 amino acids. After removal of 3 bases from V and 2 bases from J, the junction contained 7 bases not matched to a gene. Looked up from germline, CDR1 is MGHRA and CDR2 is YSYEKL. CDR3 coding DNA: TGCGCCAGCAGCCAGGGTACCGGGACAGGGGCCTACGAGCAGTACTTC. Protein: CASSQGTGTGAYEQYF.

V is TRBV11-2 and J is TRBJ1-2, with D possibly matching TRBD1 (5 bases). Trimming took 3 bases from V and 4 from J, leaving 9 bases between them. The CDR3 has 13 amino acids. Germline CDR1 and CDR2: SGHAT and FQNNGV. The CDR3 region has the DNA TGTGCCAGCAGCTTCGCAGGGCGCTATGGCTACACCTTC. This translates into CASSFAGRYGYTF.

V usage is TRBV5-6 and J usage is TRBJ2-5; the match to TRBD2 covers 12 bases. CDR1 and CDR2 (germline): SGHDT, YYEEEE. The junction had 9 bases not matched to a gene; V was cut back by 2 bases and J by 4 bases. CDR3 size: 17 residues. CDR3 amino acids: CASSFLAGGTSRETQYF. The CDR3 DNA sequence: TGTGCCAGCAGCTTCCTAGCGGGGGGGACCTCACGAGAGACCCAGTACTTC.

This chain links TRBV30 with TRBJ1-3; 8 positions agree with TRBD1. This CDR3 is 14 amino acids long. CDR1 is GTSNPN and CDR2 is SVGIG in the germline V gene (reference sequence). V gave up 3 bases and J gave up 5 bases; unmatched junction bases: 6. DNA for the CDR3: TGTGCCTGGAGGCCGGGGACAGGTCGAAACACCATATATTTT. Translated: CAWRPGTGRNTIYF.

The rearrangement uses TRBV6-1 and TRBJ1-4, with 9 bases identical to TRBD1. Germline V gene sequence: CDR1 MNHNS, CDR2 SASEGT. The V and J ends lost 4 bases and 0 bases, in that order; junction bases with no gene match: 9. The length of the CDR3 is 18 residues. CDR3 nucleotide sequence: TGTGCCAGCAGTGGAGGACAGGGGAGGTTAACAACTAATGAAAAACTGTTTTTT. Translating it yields CASSGGQGRLTTNEKLFF.

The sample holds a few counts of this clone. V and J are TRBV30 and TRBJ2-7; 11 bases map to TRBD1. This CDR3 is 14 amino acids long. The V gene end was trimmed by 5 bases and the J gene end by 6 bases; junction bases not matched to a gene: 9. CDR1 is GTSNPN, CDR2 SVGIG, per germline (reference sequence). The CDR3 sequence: CAWEHGQGASEQYF. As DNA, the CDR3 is TGTGCCTGGGAGCACGGACAGGGGGCGAGCGAGCAGTACTTC.

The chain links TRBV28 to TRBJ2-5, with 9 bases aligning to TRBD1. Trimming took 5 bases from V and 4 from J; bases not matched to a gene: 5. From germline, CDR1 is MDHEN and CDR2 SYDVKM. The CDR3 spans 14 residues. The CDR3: CASSGPGQGETQYF. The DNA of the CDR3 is TGTGCCAGCAGTGGACCGGGACAGGGAGAGACCCAGTACTTC.

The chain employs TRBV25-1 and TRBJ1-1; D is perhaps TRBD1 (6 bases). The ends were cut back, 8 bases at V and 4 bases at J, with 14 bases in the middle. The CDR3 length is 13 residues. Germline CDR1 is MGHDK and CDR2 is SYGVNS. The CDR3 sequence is CASQRGLSTEAFF. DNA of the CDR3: TGTGCCAGCCAGAGGGGGTTGAGCACTGAAGCTTTCTTT.

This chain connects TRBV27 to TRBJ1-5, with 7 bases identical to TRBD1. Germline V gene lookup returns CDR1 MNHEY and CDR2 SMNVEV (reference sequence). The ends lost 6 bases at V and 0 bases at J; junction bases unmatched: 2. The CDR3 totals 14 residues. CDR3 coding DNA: TGTGCCAGCAGCCGGACAGGTAGCAATCAGCCCCAGCATTTT. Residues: CASSRTGSNQPQHF.

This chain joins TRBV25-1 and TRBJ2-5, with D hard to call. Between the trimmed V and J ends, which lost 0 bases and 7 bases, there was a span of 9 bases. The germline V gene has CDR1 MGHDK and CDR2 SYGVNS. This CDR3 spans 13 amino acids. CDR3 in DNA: TGTGCCAGCAGTGAATATCAGGATGGGACCCAGTACTTC. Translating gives CASSEYQDGTQYF.

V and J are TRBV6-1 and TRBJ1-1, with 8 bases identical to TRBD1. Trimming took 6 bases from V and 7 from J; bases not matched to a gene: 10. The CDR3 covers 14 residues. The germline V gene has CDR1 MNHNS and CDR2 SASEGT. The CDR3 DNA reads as TGTGCCAGCAGGTTGGACAGGGATGGAGGTGAAGCTTTCTTT. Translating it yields CASRLDRDGGEAFF.

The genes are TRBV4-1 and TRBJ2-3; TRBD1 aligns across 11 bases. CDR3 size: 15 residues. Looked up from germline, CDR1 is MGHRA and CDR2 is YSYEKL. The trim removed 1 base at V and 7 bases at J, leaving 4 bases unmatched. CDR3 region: CASSQVGTGGYTQYF. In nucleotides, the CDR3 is TGCGCCAGCAGCCAAGTGGGGACAGGGGGATATACGCAGTATTTT.

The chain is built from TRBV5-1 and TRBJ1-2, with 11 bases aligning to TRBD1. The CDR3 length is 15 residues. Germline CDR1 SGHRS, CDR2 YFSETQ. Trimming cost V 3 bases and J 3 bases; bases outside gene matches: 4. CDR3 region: CASSSPGQGDYGYTF. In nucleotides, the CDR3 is TGCGCCAGCAGCTCACCGGGACAGGGGGACTATGGCTACACCTTC.

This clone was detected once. The CDR3 loop reads CASSFGAGVYEQFF. The CDR3 DNA is TGTGCCAGCAGCTTTGGGGCGGGAGTTTATGAGCAGTTCTTC. V is TRBV7-6 and J is TRBJ2-1; 7 bases are a match to TRBD2. The CDR3 runs to 14 residues. Germline V CDR1 and CDR2: SGHVS, FNYEAQ. With V trimmed by 3 bases and J by 8 bases, 7 bases remained unmatched.

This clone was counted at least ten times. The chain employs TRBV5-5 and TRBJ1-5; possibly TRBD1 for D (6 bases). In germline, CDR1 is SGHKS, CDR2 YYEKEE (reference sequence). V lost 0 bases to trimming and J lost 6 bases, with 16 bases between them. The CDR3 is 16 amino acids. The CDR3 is CASSLERGLQGQPQHF. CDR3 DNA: TGTGCCAGCAGCTTGGAGAGAGGCCTACAGGGTCAGCCCCAGCATTTT.

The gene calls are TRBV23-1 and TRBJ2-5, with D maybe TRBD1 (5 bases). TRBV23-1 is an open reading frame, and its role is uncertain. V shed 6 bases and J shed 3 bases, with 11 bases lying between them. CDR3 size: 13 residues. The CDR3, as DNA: TGCGCCAGCAGGCGCGGACAAAAAGAGACCCAGTACTTC. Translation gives CASRRGQKETQYF.

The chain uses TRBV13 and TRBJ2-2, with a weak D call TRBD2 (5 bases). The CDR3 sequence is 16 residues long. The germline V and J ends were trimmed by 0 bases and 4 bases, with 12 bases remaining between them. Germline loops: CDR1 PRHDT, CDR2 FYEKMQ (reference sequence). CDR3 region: CASSLGTQAATGELFF. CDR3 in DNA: TGTGCCAGCAGCTTAGGCACTCAAGCGGCCACCGGGGAGCTGTTTTTT.

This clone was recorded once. CDR3 DNA: TGTGCCAGCAGCGTAGGGGCTGGCCCCATGTACTTC. Amino acids: CASSVGAGPMYF. V gene TRBV9 combines with J gene TRBJ2-5; D gene unclear. V dropped 0 bases and J dropped 13 bases, with 13 bases sitting between them. The CDR3 totals 12 residues. CDR1 and CDR2 from the germline V gene are SGDLS and YYNGEE.